Listed below are T cell receptor beta chains from one sample, sequenced in a study of shared clonotypes between healthy human individuals. Repertoires were generated with immunoSEQ multiplex PCR, while TCRdb's copy carries only in-frame clones and drops some. Altogether over a million clones are present, around three quarters being singletons, with the ten largest covering roughly 0.56%. The sample consisted of memory CD4+ T cells from PBMCs. The receptors were gathered from a man aged 18 to 30 in good health. Some clones in this sample may be carry-over from other donors' samples. CDR3s include the opening cysteine and the closing phenylalanine or tryptophan. D genes are given only for firm matches.

d_call | j_call | v_call | cdr3_aa
NA | TRBJ1-2 | TRBV28 | CASSLSGRGSYGYTF
TRBD2 | TRBJ2-5 | TRBV5-6 | CASSPRRERGKTQYF
TRBD2 | TRBJ2-2 | TRBV11-3 | CASSLGSGRAGELFF
NA | TRBJ2-5 | TRBV28 | CASTLLRRKDRRGETQYF
NA | TRBJ2-3 | TRBV5-1 | CASSSTGLTDTQYF
TRBD2 | TRBJ2-7 | TRBV6-1 | CAISDWGRAHEQYF
TRBD2 | TRBJ2-1 | TRBV29-1 | CSVEGRLAGIDEQFF
NA | TRBJ1-4 | TRBV7-2 | CASSFGDTNEKLFF
NA | TRBJ1-5 | TRBV6-1 | CASSRDGTKPQHF
TRBD1 | TRBJ1-5 | TRBV6-6 | CASSPQGSNQPQHF
NA | TRBJ2-1 | TRBV5-1 | CASSLEPVNEQFF
TRBD1 | TRBJ1-1 | TRBV14 | CASSQWDRGLAFF
NA | TRBJ1-4 | TRBV19 | CASRRDLRAVNEKLFF
NA | TRBJ2-7 | TRBV30 | CAWSLRSYEQYF
TRBD1 | TRBJ2-7 | TRBV15 | CATSASGTGSFEQYF
NA | TRBJ2-7 | TRBV9 | CASSDPVHEQYF
NA | TRBJ1-5 | TRBV5-1 | CASKPGAMGQPQHF
TRBD1 | TRBJ1-5 | TRBV28 | CASSDGTGKYSNQPQHF
NA | TRBJ1-1 | TRBV7-3 | CASSFRQGIVEAFF
NA | TRBJ2-1 | TRBV20-1 | CSAISVEQFF
NA | TRBJ2-3 | TRBV28 | CASSFMNTQYF
NA | TRBJ1-4 | TRBV10-3 | CAISSGGNEKLFF
NA | TRBJ2-6 | TRBV5-4 | CVSSNRVSGANVLTF
NA | TRBJ1-5 | TRBV18 | CASSPPSVQANQPQHF
TRBD1 | TRBJ2-7 | TRBV9 | CASSGPGQAYEQYF
TRBD2 | TRBJ2-7 | TRBV14 | CASSPAGVPYEQYF
NA | TRBJ2-6 | TRBV5-1 | CASRRGSGANVLTF
TRBD1 | TRBJ1-1 | TRBV10-2 | CASRPGTEINTEAFF
NA | TRBJ1-3 | TRBV4-1 | CASSPQPGNTIYF
NA | TRBJ2-7 | TRBV28 | CASSWVLSSYEQYF
NA | TRBJ1-2 | TRBV9 | CASSVAPGAPYGYTF
TRBD2 | TRBJ2-7 | TRBV4-2 | CASSQWAISGGSSYEQYF
NA | TRBJ1-4 | TRBV23-1 | CASSQSRGREKLFF
NA | TRBJ1-5 | TRBV28 | CASSWGRQNNQPQHF
NA | TRBJ2-2 | TRBV6-6 | CASTRGANTGELFF
NA | TRBJ1-3 | TRBV6-1 | CASRERQSNSGNTIYF
TRBD1 | TRBJ2-7 | TRBV28 | CASRLQGYEQYF
TRBD2 | TRBJ2-1 | TRBV5-1 | CASSSGSGSSYNEQFF
NA | TRBJ2-7 | TRBV4-2 | CASSQDLGDEQYF
NA | TRBJ1-3 | TRBV11-2 | CASSPTAGFIGNTIYF
NA | TRBJ2-3 | TRBV5-8 | CASSLGQNTDTQYF
NA | TRBJ2-7 | TRBV7-9 | CASSNGQRRSYEQYF
TRBD2 | TRBJ2-1 | TRBV10-3 | CATVAGGGSDEQFF
NA | TRBJ1-2 | TRBV6-6 | CASSLQGTYGYTF
NA | TRBJ1-1 | TRBV6-5 | CASRRDRNTEAFF
TRBD1 | TRBJ2-7 | TRBV5-1 | CASSSLRTGTNEQYF
NA | TRBJ1-5 | TRBV20-1 | CSASLNQPQHF
NA | TRBJ2-2 | TRBV19 | CASSIDGGTGELFF
NA | TRBJ1-1 | TRBV5-4 | CASSARAGSVNTEAFF
NA | TRBJ2-1 | TRBV6-6 | CASSWTLYNEQFF
TRBD1 | TRBJ1-2 | TRBV11-2 | CASRPTGGDGYTF
NA | TRBJ2-3 | TRBV4-2 | CASRERRNDKDTQYF
NA | TRBJ2-5 | TRBV29-1 | CSVGKSGAAETQYF
TRBD1 | TRBJ1-2 | TRBV10-3 | CAISDSNRGLNYGYTF
NA | TRBJ1-3 | TRBV10-3 | CAIRENRDNQRF